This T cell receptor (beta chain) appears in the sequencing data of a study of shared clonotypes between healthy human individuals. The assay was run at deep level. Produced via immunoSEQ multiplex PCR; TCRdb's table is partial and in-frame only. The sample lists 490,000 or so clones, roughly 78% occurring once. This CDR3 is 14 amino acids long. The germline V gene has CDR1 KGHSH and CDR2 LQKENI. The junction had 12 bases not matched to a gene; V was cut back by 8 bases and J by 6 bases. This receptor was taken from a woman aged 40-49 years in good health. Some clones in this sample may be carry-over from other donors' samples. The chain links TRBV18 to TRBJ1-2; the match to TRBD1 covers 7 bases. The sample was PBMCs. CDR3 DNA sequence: TGTGCCAGCGAAAACAGGGGTCTTTCTGATGGCTACACCTTC. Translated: CASENRGLSDGYTF.